This T cell receptor (beta chain) stems from a study of blood T cell repertoires in COVID-19 (TCRdb year 2020). In terms of the full investigation: Collaborator samples came from the United States, Italy and Spain and covered acute and convalescent phases of COVID-19. The material from the prospective study consisted of cDNA or gDNA derived from T cells, B-cell-depleted T cells, or PBMCs. The dataset comprised deeply sampled blood TCRbeta repertoires from subjects exposed to, actively infected with, or recovered from COVID-19. The repertoires were released in a freely available public database meant as a resource for research on the immune response to SARS-CoV-2. Samples came from the ongoing ImmuneRACE study (first 160 participants) plus 1,254 subjects from 6 global collaborators. Sample metadata almost always included a de-identified subject ID, COVID-19 status, age in years and sex. Where available, HLA class I and class II types were taken from metadata supplied by the sample provider and were not determined by assay-based typing.

Whole blood was collected in K2EDTA tubes by collaborating institutions according to the institutions' own protocols. Collaborator samples were shipped for TCRbeta analysis as frozen whole blood, isolated PBMCs, or DNA extracted from either sample type. General study outcomes and caveats: Clinical and demographic metadata were provided uncurated, with the amount varying by source and participant.

TCRbeta CDR3 regions were amplified from genomic DNA using the immunoSEQ Assay, a bias-controlled multiplex PCR. Per the authors' processing: The number of nucleated cells in each sample was estimated by amplification of reference gene primers within the assay. Sequence reads were collapsed and filtered to measure the absolute abundance of every unique TCRbeta CDR3 rearrangement. For each sample, productive Simpson clonality was calculated by taking the square root of Simpson's diversity index across productive rearrangements. TCRdb took over this immuneACCESS table, retaining in-frame rearrangements with V and J assigned. Such tables are incomplete; in checked studies, under half of the missing clones stem from an unresolved V gene, and the remainder is unexplained. From that table come the V and J calls and clone size; the DNA was used to work out D and trimming. This sample lists some 26,000 clones; 70% to 85% were detected once. The ten top clones hold roughly 1.8% of the sample.

A word on this clone: Its antigen remains unidentified. Within one base of it there is no much larger clone, and no base qualities were kept.

As encoded in the germline V gene (reference sequence), CDR1 is MNHEY while CDR2 is SMNVEV. Trimming at the junction amounts to 5 bases on V and 7 bases on J, and the germline ends lie 25 bases apart. From the cysteine up to the phenylalanine, the CDR3 has a length of 17 residues. Solely the CDR3 DNA is kept, with 51 bases framed from the first base. The chain was built from TRBV27 and TRBJ2-3, and TRBD2 may be the D gene, going by 5 matching bases. The specimen was peripheral blood. The sequence was obtained from a man older than 75 with active or convalescent COVID-19. The DNA is TGTGCCAGCAGTAGGACCACTAGAGTAGCAGAGTGGAATACGCAGTATTTT. It translates as CASSRTTRVAEWNTQYF.